These 3 T cell receptor beta chains share one sample of origin, sequenced in a study of shared clonotypes between healthy human individuals. Measured with immunoSEQ multiplex PCR; TCRdb has only the in-frame clones, and not every one. The table lists about 2,500,000 clones, approximately 90% of them singletons. Specimen: naive CD4+ T cells sorted from blood. The sample's subset: CD45RA+ positively selected. Every receptor here comes from a man aged 18 to 35 in good health.

J is TRBJ2-3 and V is TRBV4-1; 10 bases are a match to TRBD2. The germline gives CDR1 MGHRA, CDR2 YSYEKL. CDR3 size: 19 residues. Trimming removed 0 bases from V and 2 bases from J; junction bases left unmatched: 11. This chain's CDR3 is CASSQDPSRTSGLTDTQYF. CDR3 DNA: TGCGCCAGCAGCCAAGATCCAAGCCGGACTAGCGGCCTCACAGATACGCAGTATTTT.

This clone was recorded only once. This chain connects TRBV10-3 to TRBJ1-4; a possible D gene is TRBD1 (5 bases). The V gene's germline CDR1 is ENHRY and CDR2 SYGVKD. V lost 6 bases and J 4 bases, leaving 18 bases between the germline ends. The CDR3 has 16 amino acids. CDR3 in amino acids: CAISSALQEINEKLFF. CDR3 nucleotides: TGTGCCATCAGCTCCGCCTTACAGGAGATTAATGAAAAACTGTTTTTT.

V usage is TRBV6-5 and J usage is TRBJ1-4, with D perhaps TRBD1 (5 bases). Trimming left V 4 bases short and J 2 bases short, with 11 bases between. This CDR3 has 15 residues. Germline CDR1 reads MNHEY; CDR2 reads SVGAGI. For the CDR3, the DNA is TGTGCCAGCAGTTCTACAGGATCTACTAATGAAAAACTGTTTTTT. It codes for CASSSTGSTNEKLFF.